The clone carrying this T cell receptor (beta chain) was observed a single time. Its specificity is not known. V lost 5 bases and J lost 7, with 15 bases in between. CDR3 length equals 13 residues. Germline V gene sequence: CDR1 SGHTA, CDR2 FQGNSA. This sample was included in a study of T cell responses to AZD1222 COVID-19 vaccine. About the research overall: Pooling covered second doses at about 4 or about 12 weeks. Study-wide results and caveats: Only five or six AZD1222 recipients were seropositive at baseline. Donors, mostly white British, included more females; clonal diversity was possibly underestimated.

Sequencing was performed with immunoSEQ multiplex PCR; in TCRdb, only in-frame clones are kept and a portion is missing. The sample contains 150,000 or so clones, around 90% of which appear only once. The chain has TRBV7-2 and TRBJ2-7; D unresolved. Sequencing was performed on peripheral blood, taken on day 0 of AZD1222 vaccination. The TCR was taken from an adult in good health. The CDR3 here is CASSILGLGEQYF. Written as DNA, the CDR3 is TGTGCCAGCAGCATTCTAGGGCTAGGGGAGCAGTACTTC.